Below, one T cell receptor (beta chain) is given with its context. The antigen is undetermined. Clones were read by immunoSEQ multiplex PCR, and TCRdb kept only the in-frame ones, dropping some. This table holds approximately 200,000 clones, around 93% found once. After removal of 1 base from V and 1 base from J, the junction contained 2 bases not matched to a gene. This CDR3 is built from 16 residues. CDR1 is SQVTM, CDR2 ANQGSEA, per germline. This record comes from a study of T cell responses to AZD1222 COVID-19 vaccine. Study-level background: Doses given second, at about 4 or about 12 weeks, were pooled.

Points from the study as a whole: A rise in Spike-specific TCR breadth and depth followed two AZD1222 doses. A mostly white British donor set with more females was recruited, and clonal diversity was possibly underestimated. Sampled repertoires all dated from after the peak T cell response.

The TCR comes from an adult in good health. The sequences come from peripheral blood, collected on day 0 of AZD1222 vaccination. This sequence joins TRBV29-1 and TRBJ2-2, with TRBD1 matching over 11 bases. The CDR3 nucleotides are TGCAGCGTTGAAGGAGGGACAGGGGGGAACACCGGGGAGCTGTTTTTT. Translation gives CSVEGGTGGNTGELFF.